This T cell receptor beta chain was sequenced for a study of shared clonotypes between healthy human individuals. Study-wide results and caveats: Generally, naive subsets came out with larger estimated richness than memory subsets. Generation probabilities were higher for clonotypes shared across all four sorted-subset donors than for unshared ones. Deeper or shallower sequencing was expected to change how clonotypes are shared among donors.

The assay was immunoSEQ multiplex PCR, and TCRdb's table has in-frame clones only and misses some. Of roughly 2,300,000 clones listed, roughly 90% are singletons. This clone appeared a single time. Its cognate antigen is unknown. The germline V gene encodes CDR1 KGHSH and CDR2 LQKENI. Trimming stripped 3 bases from V and 0 bases from J, with 15 bases between. This CDR3 comprises 17 residues. The TCR was taken from a man aged 18 to 29 in good health. Some clones in this sample may be carry-over from other donors' samples. The rearrangement uses TRBV18 and TRBJ1-3; D gene ambiguous. Sequenced input: naive CD4+ T cells from PBMCs. The subset was: CD45RA+ positively selected. CDR3 in amino acids: CASSPLKQSISGNTIYF. CDR3 sequence (DNA): TGTGCCAGCTCACCTCTCAAACAGTCGATCTCTGGAAACACCATATATTTT.